The T cell receptor (beta chain) under discussion was sequenced for a study of cytomegalovirus exposure and HLA in healthy donors. This CDR3 spans 16 amino acids. Trimming removed 0 bases at V and 7 bases at J, with 16 bases between. Primers included in the PCR were 60 Vbeta and 13 Jbeta primers. Assay: immunoSEQ multiplex PCR; the TCRdb copy retains only in-frame clones and omits some. The top ten clones hold approximately 6.7% of a sample with fewer than 150,000 clones, about 85% of them seen once. This clone was found once. J is TRBJ2-1 and V is TRBV6-7; weak D call: TRBD1 (6 bases). TRBV6-7 is an open reading frame, and its role is uncertain. This TCR was sampled from a woman younger than 45 in good health and CMV-seropositive. The sequenced material came from PBMCs. The CDR3 loop reads CASSYSGSDRRNEQFF. In nucleotides, the CDR3 is TGTGCCAGCAGTTACTCGGGTTCCGACAGGCGGAATGAGCAGTTCTTC.